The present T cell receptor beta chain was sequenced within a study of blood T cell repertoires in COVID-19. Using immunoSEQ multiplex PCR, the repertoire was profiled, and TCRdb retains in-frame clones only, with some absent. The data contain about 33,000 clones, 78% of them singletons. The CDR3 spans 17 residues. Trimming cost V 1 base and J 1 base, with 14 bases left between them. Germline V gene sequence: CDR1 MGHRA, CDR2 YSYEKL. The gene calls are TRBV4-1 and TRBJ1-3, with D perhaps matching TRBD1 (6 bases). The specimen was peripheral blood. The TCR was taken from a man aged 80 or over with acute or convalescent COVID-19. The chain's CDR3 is CASSQGGAGASGNTIYF. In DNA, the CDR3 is TGCGCCAGCAGCCAAGGAGGGGCGGGGGCGTCTGGAAACACCATATATTTT.